These 30 T cell receptor beta chains were all obtained from the same sample, sequenced in a study. From the RT-PCR reads, TCRdb called clonotypes with MiXCR, one entry per CDR3 protein. This sample yields fewer than 800,000 distinct CDR3 sequences, of which 13% to 15% are seen a single time; 3% to 4.5% belongs to the top ten. The source material was memory CD4+ T cells from blood. Receptors originate from a female donor in good health, serving as a healthy control.

This clonotype was counted between two and nine times. J is TRBJ2-5 and V is TRBV5-1, with TRBD2 identical over 9 bases. CDR3 length: 17 amino acids. Germline-derived CDR1 and CDR2 are SGHRS and YFSETQ. V gave up 0 bases and J gave up 3 bases; unmatched junction bases: 9. The CDR3 nucleotides are TGCGCCAGCAGCTTGGGGGCGGCGACTAGCGGCGAAGAGACCCAGTACTTC. Residues: CASSLGAATSGEETQYF.

The chain links TRBV5-1 to TRBJ2-5; D possibly matches TRBD1 or TRBD2 (7 bases each). Germline lookup yields CDR1 SGHRS and CDR2 YFSETQ. The CDR3 totals 15 residues. V was pared by 4 bases and J by 2 bases, with 15 bases between. Here the CDR3 DNA reads TGCGCCAGCAGCGGGATTCAGGGGGGGCAAGAGACCCAGTACTTC. Its protein product is CASSGIQGGQETQYF.

The genes are TRBV7-9 and TRBJ2-1; no clear D gene. Germline V gene lookup returns CDR1 SEHNR and CDR2 FQNEAQ (reference sequence). The CDR3 contains 21 residues. The V gene lost 1 base and the J gene lost 7 bases, with 32 bases spanning the gap. The CDR3 DNA reads TGTGCCAGCAGCTTAGTGGCGTGGGTGGGATCCCATCAGGAACCTCTGAATGAGCAGTTCTTC. Translated, it gives CASSLVAWVGSHQEPLNEQFF.

The chain recombines TRBV4-2 with TRBJ2-1; D ambiguous. Germline V lookup: CDR1 LGHNA, CDR2 YNFKEQ. Trimming cost V 0 bases and J 11 bases, with 11 bases left between them. The CDR3 sequence is 13 residues long. CDR3 in amino acids: CASSQESLDKQFF. The CDR3 nucleotides are TGTGCCAGCAGCCAAGAGTCCCTAGACAAGCAGTTCTTC.

The sample holds many counts of this clonotype. V and J are TRBV25-1 and TRBJ2-1, with a possible D match to TRBD2 (5 bases). V lost 0 bases and J 7 bases, leaving 13 bases between the germline ends. From germline, CDR1 is MGHDK and CDR2 SYGVNS. CDR3 length: 15 amino acids. CDR3 sequence (DNA): TGTGCCAGCAGTGAATATGTCCTAGCCGGGAATGAGCAGTTCTTC. Translated, it gives CASSEYVLAGNEQFF.

V usage is TRBV20-1 and J usage is TRBJ1-6; 8 nucleotides align to TRBD1. V lost 4 bases and J lost 4; bases outside the gene matches: 12. Germline values: CDR1 DFQATT, CDR2 SNEGSKA (reference sequence). The CDR3 is made up of 17 amino acids. CDR3 nucleotides: TGCAGTGCTATCCAAACCCAGGGGGCAGGTTATAATTCACCCCTCCACTTT. This gives the protein CSAIQTQGAGYNSPLHF.

The chain links TRBV9 to TRBJ2-2; TRBD1 is a possible D gene (5 bases). Germline values: CDR1 SGDLS, CDR2 YYNGEE. The CDR3 covers 14 residues. V lost 2 bases and J 3 bases, leaving 8 bases between the germline ends. CDR3 in amino acids: CASSVGHHTGELFF. The CDR3 DNA sequence: TGTGCCAGCAGCGTGGGGCACCACACCGGGGAGCTGTTTTTT.

The sample holds a few counts of this clonotype. The V and J genes are TRBV5-1 and TRBJ1-3, with 10 nucleotides matching TRBD1. Unmatched junction bases numbered 7, after V lost 0 bases and J lost 4 bases. In germline, CDR1 is SGHRS, CDR2 YFSETQ. This CDR3 is 17 amino acids long. CDR3 sequence reads: CASSLVAVGQGGNTIYF. The CDR3 DNA reads as TGCGCCAGCAGCTTGGTGGCCGTGGGACAGGGGGGAAACACCATATATTTT. The entire variable domain, with the rest obtained from reference TRBV5-1 and TRBJ1-3, is as follows: KAGVTQTPRYLIKTRGQQVTLSCSPISGHRSVSWYQQTPGQGLQFLFEYFSETQRNKGNFPGRFSGRQFSNSRSEMNVSTLELGDSALYLCASSLVAVGQGGNTIYFGEGSWLTVV.

This clonotype has ten or more counts. The genes are TRBV20-1 and TRBJ1-5; D is unresolved. The CDR3 totals 13 residues. CDR1 and CDR2 (germline): DFQATT, SNEGSKA (reference sequence). The V gene lost 1 base and the J gene lost 4 bases, with 8 bases spanning the gap. The CDR3 loop reads CSARGLGNQPQHF. CDR3 nucleotide sequence: TGCAGTGCTAGAGGGTTGGGAAATCAGCCCCAGCATTTT.

This clonotype was seen only a few times. The genes are TRBV20-1 and TRBJ1-1; D remains ambiguous. The ends were cut back, 0 bases at V and 1 base at J, with 9 bases in the middle. Germline V CDR1 and CDR2: DFQATT, SNEGSKA (reference sequence). The CDR3 sequence is 14 residues long. For the CDR3, the DNA is TGCAGTGCTAGAGATGTTAGAGGGAACACTGAAGCTTTCTTT. This translates into CSARDVRGNTEAFF.

This clonotype was counted between two and nine times. An end of the junction does not agree with germline; a read error may underlie this. The CDR3 coding sequence is TGCAGTGCGAGAGACAGGGTTTGGTCACCCCTCCACTTT. This gives the protein CSARDRVWSPLHF. This rearrangement joins TRBV20-1 to TRBJ1-6; 7 bases are shared with TRBD1. From germline, CDR1 is DFQATT and CDR2 SNEGSKA (reference sequence). The CDR3 has 13 residues.

This clonotype has ten or more counts. V and J are TRBV12-3 or TRBV12-4 and TRBJ1-4; D not resolved. The CDR3 length is 15 residues. V lost 2 bases to trimming and J lost 0 bases, with 7 bases between them. Here the CDR3 DNA reads TGTGCCAGCAGTTTATGGGCAGCAACTAATGAAAAACTGTTTTTT. It codes for CASSLWAATNEKLFF.

This clonotype was observed a handful of times. This chain uses TRBV10-3 with TRBJ2-3; possible D gene TRBD1, 6 bases. In germline, CDR1 is ENHRY, CDR2 SYGVKD. Trimming shortened V by 2 bases and J by 5 bases, and 11 bases separated the two germline ends. The CDR3 has 14 amino acids. In nucleotides, the CDR3 is TGTGCCATCAGTGAGCTCCTCAGGGGAGATACGCAGTATTTT. Translating gives CAISELLRGDTQYF.

This clonotype has only a few counts. The chain is built from TRBV6-6 and TRBJ2-1; tentatively, D is TRBD2 (6 bases). V dropped 11 bases and J dropped 1 base, with 15 bases sitting between them. The CDR3 spans 14 residues. The germline V gene encodes CDR1 MNHNY and CDR2 SVGAGI (reference sequence). CDR3 amino acids: CACQLADSYNEQFF. DNA for the CDR3: TGTGCCTGCCAACTAGCAGATTCCTACAATGAGCAGTTCTTC.

This chain joins TRBV5-6 and TRBJ2-7; no definite D call. Germline V gene lookup returns CDR1 SGHDT and CDR2 YYEEEE. CDR3 length: 13 residues. V was cut by 5 bases and J by 6 bases, with 15 bases left in between. CDR3 residues: CASSSRRVGEQYF. The CDR3 DNA reads TGTGCCAGCAGTTCCCGTCGGGTCGGCGAGCAGTACTTC.

This clonotype came up a few times. The chain is built from TRBV4-2 and TRBJ1-2, with 9 bases aligning to TRBD1. The germline V gene encodes CDR1 LGHNA and CDR2 YNFKEQ. V shed 3 bases and J 4 bases; nucleotides not matched to a gene: 9. The CDR3 sequence is 16 residues long. The CDR3 here is CASSQRGQGESYGYTF. Written as DNA, the CDR3 is TGTGCCAGCAGCCAGAGGGGACAGGGAGAGAGCTATGGCTACACCTTC.

The chain couples TRBV12-3 or TRBV12-4 to TRBJ2-1; tentative D call: TRBD2 (5 bases). Trimming left V 2 bases short and J 8 bases short, with 13 bases between. CDR3 length: 14 amino acids. The CDR3 spells CASSLQASRHEQFF. The CDR3 DNA reads as TGTGCCAGCAGTTTACAGGCTAGCAGGCATGAGCAGTTCTTC.

Many counts were recorded for this clonotype. The rearrangement joins TRBV15 to TRBJ1-1, with unresolved D. The CDR3 is 13 residues long. The V and J ends lost 1 base and 6 bases respectively, with 9 bases between them. Germline V gives CDR1 LNHNV, CDR2 YYDKDF (reference sequence). In DNA, the CDR3 is TGTGCCACCAGCAGAGCGACTGCATCTGAAGCTTTCTTT. Translated, it gives CATSRATASEAFF.

Comment on this clonotype: A single base separates this from a much larger clone, so it may be a read error. This chain joins TRBV7-2 and TRBJ2-3; D is unclear. CDR1 is SGHTA and CDR2 is FQGNSA in the germline V gene. The CDR3 covers 12 residues. CDR3 in amino acids: CASSFYTDMQYF. The CDR3 DNA sequence: TGTGCCAGCAGCTTTTACACAGATATGCAGTATTTT.

This clonotype was recorded many times. The chain employs TRBV6-4 and TRBJ2-1; 11 positions match TRBD2. Looked up from germline, CDR1 is MRHNA and CDR2 is SNTAGT. V was pared by 6 bases and J by 11 bases, with 12 bases of the junction left unmatched. The CDR3 is made up of 15 amino acids. CDR3 residues: CASSYLGTSGDKQFF. Here the CDR3 DNA reads TGTGCCAGCAGCTATCTGGGGACTAGCGGAGACAAGCAGTTCTTC.

The V call is TRBV14, the J call TRBJ1-2, with a possible D match to TRBD1 (5 bases). The germline V and J ends were trimmed by 0 bases and 12 bases, with 20 bases remaining between them. CDR1 is SGHDN and CDR2 is FVKESK in the germline V gene. The CDR3 is 15 amino acids. CDR3 residues: CASSQDPGTGPANTF. The CDR3 DNA reads TGTGCCAGCAGCCAAGACCCGGGAACAGGCCCGGCGAACACCTTC.

This clonotype was seen a few times. The chain employs TRBV10-3 and TRBJ2-1; 11 bases fit TRBD2. This CDR3 comprises 14 residues. Germline CDR1 ENHRY, CDR2 SYGVKD. V shed 6 bases, J shed 10 bases, and the junction held 8 bases outside the gene matches. DNA of the CDR3: TGTGCCATCAGGCGGACTAGCGGGCCGGCCGAGCAGTTCTTC. Translated, it gives CAIRRTSGPAEQFF.

This clonotype has a count of ten or more. The chain employs TRBV4-3 and TRBJ1-4; D may be TRBD1 (5 bases). The CDR3 length is 17 residues. Germline V gene data show CDR1 as LGHNA and CDR2 as YSLEER. Deletions cut 4 bases from V and 0 bases from J, with 15 bases between. CDR3 region: CASSPGGLGATNEKLFF. CDR3 bases: TGCGCCAGCAGCCCGGGGGGGTTAGGGGCAACTAATGAAAAACTGTTTTTT.

This clonotype has just a few counts. The genes are TRBV14 and TRBJ2-3; TRBD2 matches 13 bases. CDR1 SGHDN and CDR2 FVKESK come from the germline V gene. Losses at the gene ends were 4 bases for V and 5 bases for J; bases not matched to a gene: 6. The CDR3 has 16 residues. This CDR3 reads CASSPGLAGRVDTQYF. The CDR3 bases are TGTGCCAGCAGCCCGGGACTAGCGGGACGTGTAGATACGCAGTATTTT.

This clonotype was found a few times. The CDR3 DNA reads TGCAGTGCTAGTCCCGGGGGCGCAACTGGCTACACCTTC. It yields the protein CSASPGGATGYTF. The chain has TRBV20-1 and TRBJ1-2; perhaps TRBD1 as D (6 bases). Trimming removed 3 bases at V and 7 bases at J, with 15 bases between. The CDR3 contains 13 residues. Germline V gene sequence: CDR1 DFQATT, CDR2 SNEGSKA (reference sequence).

This clonotype has more than one count but fewer than ten. This chain uses TRBV20-1 with TRBJ2-7; D is possibly TRBD1 or TRBD2 (5 bases each). CDR1 and CDR2 from the germline V gene are DFQATT and SNEGSKA (reference sequence). V dropped 5 bases and J dropped 6 bases, with 14 bases sitting between them. The length of the CDR3 is 12 residues. CDR3 in DNA: TGCAGTGCTGATACCGATGGGGGCGAGCAGTACTTC. This encodes CSADTDGGEQYF.

The chain has TRBV20-1 and TRBJ2-7, with 8 nucleotides matching TRBD1. After removal of 6 bases from V and 0 bases from J, the junction contained 7 bases not matched to a gene. Germline CDR1 and CDR2: DFQATT and SNEGSKA (reference sequence). The CDR3 is 14 amino acids. CDR3 coding DNA: TGCAGTGCCCACCGGACAGGGAGCTCCTACGAGCAGTACTTC. Translating gives CSAHRTGSSYEQYF.

The table lists this clonotype with a few counts. The V and J genes are TRBV20-1 and TRBJ2-3, with 7 bases lining up with TRBD2. After removal of 3 bases from V and 5 bases from J, the junction contained 5 bases not matched to a gene. Germline values: CDR1 DFQATT, CDR2 SNEGSKA (reference sequence). The CDR3 totals 13 residues. The CDR3 protein is CSASGRELDTQYF. CDR3 nucleotide sequence: TGCAGTGCTAGTGGGCGGGAGTTAGATACGCAGTATTTT.

This clonotype was detected only a few times. The CDR3 loop is CAISGEPSRASSTDTQYF. The CDR3, as DNA: TGTGCCATCAGTGGTGAGCCAAGTAGGGCATCTAGCACAGATACGCAGTATTTT. This rearrangement joins TRBV10-3 to TRBJ2-3; D unclear. Germline lookup yields CDR1 ENHRY and CDR2 SYGVKD. CDR3 length equals 18 residues. The V gene lost 4 bases and the J gene lost 0 bases, with 20 bases spanning the gap.

This clonotype came up a few times. This chain joins TRBV5-1 and TRBJ2-2; TRBD2 aligns across 9 bases. V lost 3 bases and J lost 0; bases outside the gene matches: 3. This CDR3 region has 16 residues. Germline V CDR1 and CDR2: SGHRS, YFSETQ. The CDR3 loop reads CASSSRLAANTGELFF. Written as DNA, the CDR3 is TGCGCCAGCAGCTCGCGACTAGCGGCGAACACCGGGGAGCTGTTTTTT.